These 4 T cell receptor beta chains were all obtained from the same sample, sequenced in a study of control samples from healthy donors and cancer patients. This table comes from immunoSEQ multiplex PCR, and its TCRdb copy is limited to in-frame clones, with some not included. The table lists some 67,000 clones, roughly 86% of them singletons. Material for sequencing was PBMCs. The receptors were sampled from a man between 60 and 70 years old with lung cancer.

V is TRBV9 and J is TRBJ2-7; no reliable D call. Germline V gene lookup returns CDR1 SGDLS and CDR2 YYNGEE. This CDR3 is 13 amino acids long. Deletions cut 0 bases from V and 3 bases from J, with 7 bases between. In DNA form, the CDR3 reads TGTGCCAGCAGCGTAGGACCGAACTACGAGCAGTACGTC. This codes for CASSVGPNYEQYV.

This chain uses TRBV2 with TRBJ1-4; 7 nucleotides align to TRBD1. CDR1 is SNHLY, CDR2 FYNNEI, per germline. Trimming took 1 base from V and 7 from J; bases not matched to a gene: 3. The CDR3 runs 14 residues. CDR3 nucleotide sequence: TGTGCCAGCAGTGAAGGGACAGGCTCTGAAAAACTGTTTTTT. Its protein product is CASSEGTGSEKLFF.

This clone was recorded only once. This sequence joins TRBV3-1 (or the pseudogene TRBV3-2) and TRBJ2-5; 8 nucleotides agree with TRBD2. The CDR3 length is 14 residues. V was pared by 1 base and J by 4 bases, with 2 bases of the junction left unmatched. CDR1 and CDR2 from the germline V gene are LGHDT and YNNKEL (reference sequence). The CDR3 DNA follows: TGTGCCAGCAGCCAAGGAGCGGGGGTAGAGACCCAGTACTTC. Translation: CASSQGAGVETQYF.

This clone was observed once. V is TRBV12-3 or TRBV12-4 and J is TRBJ1-1, with a tentative D call TRBD1 (5 bases). Trimming stripped 6 bases from V and 0 bases from J, with 8 bases between. CDR3 size: 13 residues. CDR3 sequence reads: CASSGALNTEAFF. The CDR3 region has the DNA TGTGCCAGCAGCGGGGCGCTGAACACTGAAGCTTTCTTT.